This T cell receptor (beta chain) stems from a study of early T cells in non-severe SARS-CoV-2 infection. Study-wide results and caveats: Anti-spike CD8 specificities were favored by VDJdb matching, whose results missed private and CD4 specificities.

Concerning this clonotype itself: Antigen: not known.

The CDR3 covers 14 residues. V lost 10 bases, J lost 4 bases, and 17 bases lay in between. The germline gives CDR1 KGHDR, CDR2 SFDVKD. TCRdb ran MiXCR on the 5' RACE reads and lists one entry per CDR3 protein. The table includes 80,000 to 95,000 distinct CDR3 sequences, about 15% detected once. The chain is built from TRBV24-1 and TRBJ2-3; perhaps D is TRBD1 or TRBD2 (5 bases each). The sequence was collected from an adult who was a healthcare worker with PCR-confirmed SARS-CoV-2 infection or an uninfected control (not recorded which). What was sequenced was whole blood. The CDR3 spells CATPGGSGPDTQYF. CDR3 in DNA: TGTGCCACGCCTGGGGGAAGTGGTCCAGATACGCAGTATTTT.